Only a few counts were recorded for the clone carrying this T cell receptor (beta chain). Its specificity is not known. This sample is part of a study of read filtering for tumor transcriptome and immune sequencing. Study details: By R-ISS, stages I, II and III held approximately 8, 16 and 7 patients. General study results and limits: Without single-read clonotypes, shared clonotype proportions correlated more between IR-seq and RNA-seq. Even smaller IR-seq throughput identified most shared clonotypes.

The library was built from around 0.4 ug RNA with molecular barcoded adaptors for alpha/delta and beta/gamma chains. From the reads, TCRdb called clonotypes with MiXCR, one entry per CDR3 protein. The profile shows approximately 45,000 distinct CDR3 sequences, around 20% of them singletons. The TCR sequence derives from a donor at least 40 years old with multiple myeloma. The sequencing input was a population of CD138-negative cells sorted from bone marrow.

The CDR3 is CASSARDRGSQYF. The CDR3 DNA sequence: TGTGCCAGCAGTGCCCGGGACAGGGGATCGCAGTACTTC. The J gene is TRBJ2-7, the V gene TRBV6-5; 10 nucleotides agree with TRBD1. This CDR3 is built from 13 residues. CDR1 MNHEY and CDR2 SVGAGI come from the germline V gene. V gave up 5 bases and J gave up 9 bases; unmatched junction bases: 7.